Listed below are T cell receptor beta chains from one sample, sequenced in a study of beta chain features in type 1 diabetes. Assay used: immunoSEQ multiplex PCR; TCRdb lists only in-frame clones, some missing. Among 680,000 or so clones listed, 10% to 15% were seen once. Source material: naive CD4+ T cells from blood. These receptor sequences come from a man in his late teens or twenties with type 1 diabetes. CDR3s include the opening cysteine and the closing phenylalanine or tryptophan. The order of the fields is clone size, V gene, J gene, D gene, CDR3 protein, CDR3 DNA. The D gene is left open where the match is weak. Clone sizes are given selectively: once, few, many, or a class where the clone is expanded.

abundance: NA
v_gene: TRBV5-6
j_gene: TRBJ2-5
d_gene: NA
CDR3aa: CASSSVTVQETQYF
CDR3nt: TGTGCCAGCAGCTCAGTGACAGTTCAAGAGACCCAGTACTTC

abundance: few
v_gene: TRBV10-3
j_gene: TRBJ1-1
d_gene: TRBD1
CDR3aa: CAISFQGAPEAFF
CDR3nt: TGTGCCATCAGCTTCCAGGGGGCTCCTGAAGCTTTCTTT

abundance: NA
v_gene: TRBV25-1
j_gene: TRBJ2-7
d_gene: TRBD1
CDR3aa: CASTDRGLYEQYF
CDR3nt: TGTGCCAGCACGGACAGGGGTCTCTACGAGCAGTACTTC

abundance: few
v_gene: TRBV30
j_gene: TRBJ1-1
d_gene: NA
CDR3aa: CAWGFQPNTEAFF
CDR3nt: TGTGCCTGGGGATTCCAACCGAACACTGAAGCTTTCTTT

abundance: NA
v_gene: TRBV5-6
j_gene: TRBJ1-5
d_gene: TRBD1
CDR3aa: CASGLGQGAQPQHF
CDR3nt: TGTGCCAGCGGATTAGGACAGGGTGCTCAGCCCCAGCATTTT

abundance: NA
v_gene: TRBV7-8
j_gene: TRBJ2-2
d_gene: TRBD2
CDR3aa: CASSFSSPLAGFTGELFF
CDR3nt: TGTGCCAGCAGCTTCAGTTCCCCTCTAGCGGGCTTTACCGGGGAGCTGTTTTTT

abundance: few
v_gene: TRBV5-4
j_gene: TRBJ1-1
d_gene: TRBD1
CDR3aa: CASSLGQGMGNTEAFF
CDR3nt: TGTGCCAGCAGCCTGGGACAGGGGATGGGGAACACTGAAGCTTTCTTT

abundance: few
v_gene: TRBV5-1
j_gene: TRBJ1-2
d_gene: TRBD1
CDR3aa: CASKRGQSGYTF
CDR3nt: TGCGCCAGCAAAAGGGGGCAAAGTGGCTACACCTTC

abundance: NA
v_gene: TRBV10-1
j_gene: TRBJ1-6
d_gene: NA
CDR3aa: CASSQQQGIGSPLHF
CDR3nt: TGCGCCAGCAGTCAACAACAGGGAATTGGATCACCCCTCCACTTT

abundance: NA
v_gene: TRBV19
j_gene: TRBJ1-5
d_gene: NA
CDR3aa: CASSIPGSNQPQHF
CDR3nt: TGTGCCAGTAGTATCCCAGGGAGCAATCAGCCCCAGCATTTT